This T cell receptor beta chain was observed in a study of cytomegalovirus exposure and HLA in healthy donors. General study points: Information on immune exposure was restricted to one variable (CMV serostatus). The study listed approximately 170 cytomegalovirus-associated TCR beta chains.

Germline V gene lookup returns CDR1 MDHEN and CDR2 SYDVKM. The CDR3 has 14 amino acids. V was cut by 4 bases and J by 2 bases, with 12 bases left in between. Use of 60 Vbeta and 13 Jbeta primers characterized the PCR. Sequenced by immunoSEQ multiplex PCR; TCRdb stores in-frame clones only, minus some. The data contain roughly 160,000 clones, almost 85% of them singletons. Turning to this clone: The target antigen is unknown.

This TCR was sampled from a boy younger than 10 in good health and CMV-seronegative. V gene TRBV28 combines with J gene TRBJ2-7; tentatively, D is TRBD1 (5 bases). The sequencing sample was made of PBMCs. The CDR3 here is CASSSTGITYEQYF. CDR3 bases: TGTGCCAGCAGTTCTACAGGTATCACCTACGAGCAGTACTTC. Combining the CDR3 with reference TRBV28 and TRBJ2-7 gives the whole variable domain DVKVTQSSRYLVKRTGEKVFLECVQDMDHENMFWYRQDPGLGLRLIYFSYDVKMKEKGDIPEGYSVSREKKERFSLILESASTNQTSMYLCASSSTGITYEQYFGPGTRLTVT.